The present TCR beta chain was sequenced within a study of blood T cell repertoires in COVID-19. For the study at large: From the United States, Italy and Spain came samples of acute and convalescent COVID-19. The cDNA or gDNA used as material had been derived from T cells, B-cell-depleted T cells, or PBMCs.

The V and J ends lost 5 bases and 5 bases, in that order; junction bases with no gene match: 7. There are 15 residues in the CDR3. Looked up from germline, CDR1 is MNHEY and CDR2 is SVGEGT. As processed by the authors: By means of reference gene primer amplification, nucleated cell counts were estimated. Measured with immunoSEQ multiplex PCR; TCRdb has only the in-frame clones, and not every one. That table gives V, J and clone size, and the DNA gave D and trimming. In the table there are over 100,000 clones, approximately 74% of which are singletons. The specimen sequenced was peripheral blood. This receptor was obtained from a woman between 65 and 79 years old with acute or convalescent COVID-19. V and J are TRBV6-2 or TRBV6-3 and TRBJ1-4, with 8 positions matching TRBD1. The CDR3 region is CASSRGQGRNEKLFF. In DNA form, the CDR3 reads TGTGCCAGCAGTCGAGGACAGGGACGAAATGAAAAACTGTTTTTT.